A single sample gave rise to the 22 T cell receptor beta chains below, sequenced in a study of blood T cell repertoires in COVID-19. Profiling relied on immunoSEQ multiplex PCR, and the TCRdb table lists in-frame clones only, not all of them. This sample has around 98,000 clones, with roughly 87% found just once. Sequenced input: peripheral blood. These receptors all come from a man between 65 and 85 years old with acute or convalescent COVID-19.

The V gene is TRBV5-1, the J gene TRBJ1-3, with 7 bases aligning to TRBD1. The CDR3 loop spans 15 amino acids. From germline, CDR1 is SGHRS and CDR2 YFSETQ. Germline trimming cut 4 bases from V and 0 bases from J; bases unmatched to any gene: 4. CDR3: CASSRDSSSGNTIYF. CDR3 coding DNA: TGCGCCAGCAGCCGGGACAGCTCCTCTGGAAACACCATATATTTT.

The chain links TRBV19 to TRBJ2-7, with 7 bases lining up with TRBD2. The junction had 8 bases not matched to a gene; V was cut back by 4 bases and J by 2 bases. Germline V CDR1 and CDR2: LNHDA, SQIVND (reference sequence). This CDR3 comprises 15 residues. CDR3 loop: CASSTSGVSPYEQYF. In DNA, the CDR3 is TGTGCCAGTAGTACAAGCGGGGTTTCACCCTACGAGCAGTACTTC. Together with reference TRBV19 and TRBJ2-7, the CDR3 gives the full variable domain: DGGITQSPKYLFRKEGQNVTLSCEQNLNHDAMYWYRQDPGQGLRLIYYSQIVNDFQKGDIAEGYSVSREKKESFPLTVTSAQKNPTAFYLCASSTSGVSPYEQYFGPGTRLTVT.

The chain joins TRBV18 to TRBJ2-2; tentatively, D is TRBD1 (5 bases). Per germline, CDR1 KGHSH and CDR2 LQKENI. The CDR3 loop spans 14 amino acids. Trimming removed 1 base from V and 5 bases from J, with 8 bases in between. CDR3 in DNA: TGTGCCAGCTCACCACTGAAGGGGACCGGGGAGCTGTTTTTT. Protein sequence: CASSPLKGTGELFF.

This clone was detected only a few times. J is TRBJ1-4 and V is TRBV14, with D possibly TRBD1 on 6 matching bases. V lost 1 base and J lost 3, with 9 bases in between. CDR1 SGHDN and CDR2 FVKESK come from the germline V gene. The CDR3 covers 15 residues. In DNA, the CDR3 is TGTGCCAGCAGCCAAGTCAGGGGTGCTAATGAAAAACTGTTTTTT. Translation: CASSQVRGANEKLFF.

The V gene is TRBV7-2, the J gene TRBJ1-2, with a tentative D call TRBD1 (6 bases). The CDR3 covers 16 residues. Germline values: CDR1 SGHTA, CDR2 FQGNSA. Trimming shortened V by 1 base and J by 3 bases, and 15 bases separated the two germline ends. For the CDR3, the DNA is TGTGCCAGCAGCTTAGGAGGGGCGACAGGATACTATGGCTACACCTTC. Translated: CASSLGGATGYYGYTF.

The rearrangement joins TRBV28 to TRBJ1-3, with D unresolved. The CDR3 consists of 16 residues. Between the trimmed V and J ends, which lost 2 bases and 0 bases, there was a span of 11 bases. Germline V gives CDR1 MDHEN, CDR2 SYDVKM. For the CDR3, the DNA is TGTGCCAGCAGTTTACAAACGCTAACCTCTGGAAACACCATATATTTT. It codes for CASSLQTLTSGNTIYF.

The V gene is TRBV18, the J gene TRBJ1-2, with a weak D call TRBD1 (6 bases). CDR3 length: 12 amino acids. Trimming left V 5 bases short and J 8 bases short, with 12 bases between. Germline CDR1 reads KGHSH; CDR2 reads LQKENI. The CDR3 sequence: CASSEDSRGYTF. Written as DNA, the CDR3 is TGTGCCAGCTCAGAGGACAGTCGGGGCTACACCTTC.

The chain is built from TRBV5-1 and TRBJ2-1; 9 bases align to TRBD1. The CDR3 has 15 residues. CDR1 is SGHRS and CDR2 is YFSETQ in the germline V gene. With V trimmed by 0 bases and J by 7 bases, 5 bases remained unmatched. The CDR3 DNA follows: TGCGCCAGCAGCTTGGAAACAGGGGGCTTGAATGAGCAGTTCTTC. Translating gives CASSLETGGLNEQFF.

This rearrangement joins TRBV28 to TRBJ1-1; D unclear. This CDR3 comprises 18 residues. Deletions cut 5 bases from V and 6 bases from J, with 28 bases between. CDR1 MDHEN and CDR2 SYDVKM come from the germline V gene. The CDR3 nucleotides read TGTGCCAGCAGTCCCCCTCGGGGAGTTGGGGTGAATCGGGCTGAAGCTTTCTTT. Translation: CASSPPRGVGVNRAEAFF.

CDR3 in amino acids: CASSPRGADYGYTF. CDR3 nucleotides: TGTGCCAGCAGCCCCAGGGGCGCGGACTATGGCTACACCTTC. This chain links TRBV3-1 (or the pseudogene TRBV3-2) with TRBJ1-2; weak D call: TRBD1 (6 bases). Trimming shortened V by 4 bases and J by 3 bases, and 12 bases separated the two germline ends. The germline gives CDR1 LGHDT, CDR2 YNNKEL (reference sequence). This CDR3 has 14 residues.

The V call is TRBV15, the J call TRBJ2-3; 8 bases are a match to TRBD2. The length of the CDR3 is 15 residues. J gave up 3 bases and V 1 base, and 3 bases lay outside the gene matches. Germline CDR1 reads LNHNV; CDR2 reads YYDKDF (reference sequence). DNA for the CDR3: TGTGCCACCAGCAGAGCAGCGGGGGAGACAGATACGCAGTATTTT. Translated, it gives CATSRAAGETDTQYF.

This rearrangement joins TRBV3-1 (or the pseudogene TRBV3-2) to TRBJ2-5, with TRBD1 matching 8 bases. V gave up 4 bases and J gave up 3 bases; unmatched junction bases: 13. CDR3 length equals 17 residues. The germline V gene has CDR1 LGHDT and CDR2 YNNKEL (reference sequence). Written as DNA, the CDR3 is TGTGCCAGCAGCCCCCCCCGTACAGGGGGTTTGGAAGAGACCCAGTACTTC. Protein sequence: CASSPPRTGGLEETQYF.

The chain uses TRBV11-2 and TRBJ1-4, with 10 bases fitting TRBD1. This CDR3 has 15 residues. The V gene's germline CDR1 is SGHAT and CDR2 FQNNGV. The V gene end was trimmed by 1 base and the J gene end by 8 bases; junction bases not matched to a gene: 4. The CDR3 region has the DNA TGTGCCAGCAGCTTAGTTGGGACAGGGGTGGAAAAACTGTTTTTT. It yields the protein CASSLVGTGVEKLFF.

The J gene is TRBJ1-1, the V gene TRBV5-6; D perhaps matches TRBD1 (5 bases). V lost 0 bases to trimming and J lost 5 bases, with 11 bases between them. Germline V gene data show CDR1 as SGHDT and CDR2 as YYEEEE. This CDR3 region has 14 residues. CDR3 sequence reads: CASSLGPAGTEAFF. The DNA for the CDR3 is TGTGCCAGCAGCTTGGGTCCAGCAGGGACTGAAGCTTTCTTT. Variable domain in full (rest from reference TRBV5-6 and TRBJ1-1): DAGVTQSPTHLIKTRGQQVTLRCSPKSGHDTVSWYQQALGQGPQFIFQYYEEEERQRGNFPDRFSGHQFPNYSSELNVNALLLGDSALYLCASSLGPAGTEAFFGQGTRLTVV.

The chain couples TRBV12-3 or TRBV12-4 to TRBJ1-2; TRBD1 might be the D (5 bases). The CDR3 runs to 13 residues. V shed 6 bases and J shed 7 bases, with 15 bases lying between them. In nucleotides, the CDR3 is TGTGCCAGCAGCTCGATCCAGGGCTCTGGCTACACCTTC. This encodes CASSSIQGSGYTF.

The chain carries TRBV18 and TRBJ1-1; a possible D gene is TRBD1 (5 bases). Trimming took 1 base from V and 0 from J, leaving 18 bases between them. The CDR3 is made up of 18 amino acids. The V gene's germline CDR1 is KGHSH and CDR2 LQKENI. CDR3 nucleotide sequence: TGTGCCAGCTCACCACTTATGACAGCCCCTACTATGAACACTGAAGCTTTCTTT. This translates into CASSPLMTAPTMNTEAFF.

This chain links TRBV10-2 with TRBJ1-5; 7 nucleotides line up with TRBD1. After removal of 6 bases from V and 5 bases from J, the junction contained 10 bases not matched to a gene. CDR3 length: 15 residues. Germline assignment: CDR1 WSHSY and CDR2 SAAADI. CDR3 region: CASSPRGTGDQPQHF. In nucleotides, the CDR3 is TGCGCCAGCAGCCCCCGGGGAACAGGGGATCAGCCCCAGCATTTT.

The V call is TRBV5-6, the J call TRBJ1-4; no clear D gene. This CDR3 is 15 amino acids long. The ends were cut back, 4 bases at V and 3 bases at J, with 13 bases in the middle. Germline lookup yields CDR1 SGHDT and CDR2 YYEEEE. CDR3 region: CASSTPRDANEKLFF. The CDR3 DNA sequence: TGTGCCAGCAGCACCCCCCGGGATGCTAATGAAAAACTGTTTTTT.

This chain links TRBV18 with TRBJ1-6; no firm D call. CDR1 KGHSH and CDR2 LQKENI come from the germline V gene. V lost 2 bases and J 0 bases, leaving 11 bases between the germline ends. The CDR3 spans 17 residues. CDR3 DNA: TGTGCCAGCTCACCAAGTGCGGGGAGCTCCTATAATTCACCCCTCCACTTT. It encodes CASSPSAGSSYNSPLHF.

This chain links TRBV13 with TRBJ2-7; 9 bases agree with TRBD1. Trimming removed 5 bases from V and 9 bases from J; junction bases left unmatched: 8. Germline V CDR1 and CDR2: PRHDT, FYEKMQ (reference sequence). The CDR3 runs to 13 residues. The CDR3 region is CASSNRDRDSQYF. The CDR3 DNA sequence: TGTGCCAGCAGCAACCGGGACAGGGACTCGCAGTACTTC.

The rearrangement links TRBV5-1 to TRBJ1-1; D not certain. Germline values: CDR1 SGHRS, CDR2 YFSETQ. There are 14 residues in the CDR3. V was clipped by 1 base and J by 1 base, with 8 bases between them. CDR3: CASSLIQRNTEAFF. The CDR3 bases are TGCGCCAGCAGCTTGATACAGAGGAACACTGAAGCTTTCTTT.

The chain couples TRBV28 to TRBJ2-2; the match to TRBD2 covers 10 bases. V shed 5 bases, J shed 5 bases, and the junction held 8 bases outside the gene matches. CDR1 is MDHEN, CDR2 SYDVKM, per germline. The CDR3 is 16 residues long. CDR3 loop: CASSKPGLARTGELFF. The CDR3 DNA is TGTGCCAGCAGTAAACCGGGACTAGCGAGAACCGGGGAGCTGTTTTTT.